This T cell receptor beta chain was profiled in a study of OX40 agonist ivuxolimab in advanced cancers. The CDR3 has 17 residues. CDR1 and CDR2 (germline): SGHDT, YYEEEE. Trimming took off 5 bases at V and 0 bases at J, with 18 bases between the two ends. Libraries were prepared by immunoSEQ multiplex PCR; TCRdb keeps only in-frame clonotypes and omits some of them. The sample carries about 42,000 clones, 70% to 90% recorded once. The chain is built from TRBV5-6 and TRBJ2-1; perhaps D is TRBD1 or TRBD2 (6 bases each). The source is an adult with an advanced solid tumor such as melanoma, head and neck, liver or kidney cancer. The sequencing used CD4+ or CD8+ T cells sorted from blood, collected in a trial of the OX40 agonist ivuxolimab. Here the CDR3 DNA reads TGTGCCAGCAGTCCGAGAGGAGGGGGTAGCTCCTACAATGAGCAGTTCTTC. Encoded protein: CASSPRGGGSSYNEQFF.